The rows below give T cell receptor beta chains drawn from one sample of a study of T-cell memory formation after mild COVID-19. TCRdb reprocessed the 5' RACE reads via MiXCR and lists one record per CDR3 protein. The data show about 560,000 distinct CDR3 sequences, approximately 19% seen once. The sample was PBMCs or a T cell subset sorted from them (not recorded which). The receptors shown here come from an adult woman who had mild COVID-19 (a few samples of this study predate the infection). Cell type and time point are not known. The CDR3 runs from the conserved cysteine through the conserved F or W. Fields, in order: D gene, clone size, V gene, CDR3 length, J gene, CDR3 DNA, CDR3 protein. D genes are given only for firm matches. Not every row has a clone size; where given, it reads once, few, many or a size class.

D gene: NA; clone size: NA; V gene: TRBV14; CDR3 length: 14; J gene: TRBJ2-5; CDR3 DNA: TGTGCCAGCAGCCACTCCCAGGACCAAGAGACCCAGTACTTC; CDR3 protein: CASSHSQDQETQYF
D gene: TRBD2; clone size: few; V gene: TRBV27; CDR3 length: 17; J gene: TRBJ2-1; CDR3 DNA: TGTGCCAGCAGTATTCTAGCGGGAGGGGTAGGCGGTGATGAGCAGTTCTTC; CDR3 protein: CASSILAGGVGGDEQFF
D gene: TRBD1; clone size: NA; V gene: TRBV6-6; CDR3 length: 17; J gene: TRBJ1-5; CDR3 DNA: TGTGCCAGCAGTTACCCGACCGGGACAGAAAGCAATCAGCCCCAGCATTTT; CDR3 protein: CASSYPTGTESNQPQHF
D gene: TRBD2; clone size: NA; V gene: TRBV24-1; CDR3 length: 15; J gene: TRBJ2-7; CDR3 DNA: TGTGCCACCAGTGATTCGACTAGCGGGAGGTACGAGCAGTACTTC; CDR3 protein: CATSDSTSGRYEQYF
D gene: TRBD1; clone size: few; V gene: TRBV29-1; CDR3 length: 11; J gene: TRBJ2-7; CDR3 DNA: TGCAGCGGAGGGACAGCCTACGAGCAGTACTTC; CDR3 protein: CSGGTAYEQYF
D gene: TRBD2; clone size: many; V gene: TRBV5-1; CDR3 length: 16; J gene: TRBJ2-3; CDR3 DNA: TGCGCCAGCAGCTTGGCCCTAGCGGGACCCACAGATACGCAGTATTTT; CDR3 protein: CASSLALAGPTDTQYF
D gene: NA; clone size: NA; V gene: TRBV7-9; CDR3 length: 13; J gene: TRBJ1-1; CDR3 DNA: TGTGCCAGCAGCTCTGAAGGGTTCACTGAAGCTTTCTTT; CDR3 protein: CASSSEGFTEAFF
D gene: TRBD2; clone size: few; V gene: TRBV12-3/TRBV12-4; CDR3 length: 15; J gene: TRBJ2-1; CDR3 DNA: TGTGCCAGCAGGGGTACTAGCGGGGGGTACAATGAGCAGTTCTTC; CDR3 protein: CASRGTSGGYNEQFF
D gene: NA; clone size: few; V gene: TRBV5-1; CDR3 length: 14; J gene: TRBJ2-5; CDR3 DNA: TGCGCCAGCAGCGGGGGGCTACTGGCTGAGACCCAGTACTTC; CDR3 protein: CASSGGLLAETQYF
D gene: TRBD2; clone size: NA; V gene: TRBV7-3; CDR3 length: 16; J gene: TRBJ2-3; CDR3 DNA: TGTGCCAGCAGCTCGTCTAGCGGGAGTACGTTAGATACGCAGTATTTT; CDR3 protein: CASSSSSGSTLDTQYF
D gene: NA; clone size: few; V gene: TRBV4-1; CDR3 length: 16; J gene: TRBJ2-7; CDR3 DNA: TGCGCCAGCAGCCAAGATCAGGGAATCCTTCGGGACGAGCAGTACTTC; CDR3 protein: CASSQDQGILRDEQYF
D gene: NA; clone size: few; V gene: TRBV7-9; CDR3 length: 15; J gene: TRBJ1-2; CDR3 DNA: TGTGCCAGCAGCCCCCCACCGGGGACCGGGGGTGGCTACACCTTC; CDR3 protein: CASSPPPGTGGGYTF
D gene: NA; clone size: few; V gene: TRBV4-2; CDR3 length: 14; J gene: TRBJ2-7; CDR3 DNA: TGTGCCAGCAGCCAAGATTCCGGATCTAGCGAGCAGTACTTC; CDR3 protein: CASSQDSGSSEQYF
D gene: NA; clone size: NA; V gene: TRBV6-6; CDR3 length: 14; J gene: TRBJ1-5; CDR3 DNA: TGTGCCAGCATAGGGACGGAGAGCAATCAGCCCCAGCATTTT; CDR3 protein: CASIGTESNQPQHF
D gene: NA; clone size: NA; V gene: TRBV5-1; CDR3 length: 15; J gene: TRBJ2-2; CDR3 DNA: TGCGCCAGCAGCCTCCGGACAGAGAACACCGGGGAGCTGTTTTTT; CDR3 protein: CASSLRTENTGELFF
D gene: TRBD1; clone size: few; V gene: TRBV6-5; CDR3 length: 16; J gene: TRBJ2-7; CDR3 DNA: TGTGCCAGCAGAGAAGCTCCGGGACAGGCCTTTTACGAGCAGTACTTC; CDR3 protein: CASREAPGQAFYEQYF
D gene: NA; clone size: NA; V gene: TRBV30; CDR3 length: 14; J gene: TRBJ2-3; CDR3 DNA: TGTGCCTGGAGTGAGGGCCAACGCACAGATACGCAGTATTTT; CDR3 protein: CAWSEGQRTDTQYF
D gene: TRBD2; clone size: NA; V gene: TRBV5-4; CDR3 length: 16; J gene: TRBJ2-2; CDR3 DNA: TGTGCCAGCAGCTTAATGATAGCGGGAAGGAGCGGGGAGCTGTTTTTT; CDR3 protein: CASSLMIAGRSGELFF
D gene: NA; clone size: few; V gene: TRBV7-2; CDR3 length: 15; J gene: TRBJ1-3; CDR3 DNA: TGTGCCAGCAGCATACGACGCTCCTCTGGAAACACCATATATTTT; CDR3 protein: CASSIRRSSGNTIYF
D gene: TRBD2; clone size: few; V gene: TRBV7-9; CDR3 length: 15; J gene: TRBJ2-7; CDR3 DNA: TGTGCCAGCAGCTTCCCCCCTAGCGGGAGATTTGAGCAGTACTTC; CDR3 protein: CASSFPPSGRFEQYF
D gene: NA; clone size: NA; V gene: TRBV4-2; CDR3 length: 14; J gene: TRBJ2-3; CDR3 DNA: TGTGCCAGCAGCCAAGGGTTTGGGACAGATACGCAGTATTTT; CDR3 protein: CASSQGFGTDTQYF
D gene: TRBD1; clone size: NA; V gene: TRBV6-5; CDR3 length: 15; J gene: TRBJ1-2; CDR3 DNA: TGTGCCAGCAGTTACTCGGGACAGGGGAATAACGGCTACACCTTC; CDR3 protein: CASSYSGQGNNGYTF
D gene: NA; clone size: NA; V gene: TRBV5-1; CDR3 length: 12; J gene: TRBJ2-1; CDR3 DNA: TGCGCCAGCACATACGGTCACAATGAGCAGTTCTTC; CDR3 protein: CASTYGHNEQFF
D gene: TRBD2; clone size: few; V gene: TRBV11-2; CDR3 length: 18; J gene: TRBJ2-7; CDR3 DNA: TGTGCCAGCAGCTTAGTTTCGGGACTAGCGGGAGGGCTCTACGAGCAGTACTTC; CDR3 protein: CASSLVSGLAGGLYEQYF
D gene: NA; clone size: many; V gene: TRBV9; CDR3 length: 14; J gene: TRBJ2-5; CDR3 DNA: TGTGCCAGCAGCGTAAGGGGATTTGAGGAGACCCAGTACTTC; CDR3 protein: CASSVRGFEETQYF
D gene: NA; clone size: few; V gene: TRBV7-9; CDR3 length: 16; J gene: TRBJ2-7; CDR3 DNA: TGTGCCAGCAGCTTCCCCCGTGGGGGACAATCCTACGAGCAGTACTTC; CDR3 protein: CASSFPRGGQSYEQYF
D gene: NA; clone size: NA; V gene: TRBV14; CDR3 length: 16; J gene: TRBJ1-1; CDR3 DNA: TGTGCCAGCAGCCAACCTGTGGGGGAGATGAACACTGAAGCTTTCTTT; CDR3 protein: CASSQPVGEMNTEAFF
D gene: TRBD2; clone size: few; V gene: TRBV4-1; CDR3 length: 16; J gene: TRBJ2-1; CDR3 DNA: TGCGCCAGCAGCCAAACTCTAGCGGGGGGGTGGAATGAGCAGTTCTTC; CDR3 protein: CASSQTLAGGWNEQFF
D gene: NA; clone size: few; V gene: TRBV20-1; CDR3 length: 14; J gene: TRBJ2-7; CDR3 DNA: TGCAGTGCAGACAGGGGAAGCGGGGCCTACGAGCAGTACTTC; CDR3 protein: CSADRGSGAYEQYF
D gene: NA; clone size: once; V gene: TRBV24-1; CDR3 length: 14; J gene: TRBJ1-3; CDR3 DNA: TGTGCCACCAGCTCCTCGGGCTCTGGAAACACCATATATTTT; CDR3 protein: CATSSSGSGNTIYF
D gene: TRBD1; clone size: few; V gene: TRBV7-6; CDR3 length: 13; J gene: TRBJ1-1; CDR3 DNA: TGTGCCAGCAGCACGGACAGGGGGTCGGCGGCTTTCTTT; CDR3 protein: CASSTDRGSAAFF
D gene: NA; clone size: NA; V gene: TRBV2; CDR3 length: 13; J gene: TRBJ2-2; CDR3 DNA: TGTGCCAGCAGCCGACCCATCACCGGGGAGCTGTTTTTT; CDR3 protein: CASSRPITGELFF
D gene: TRBD2; clone size: few; V gene: TRBV7-8; CDR3 length: 13; J gene: TRBJ2-3; CDR3 DNA: TGTGCCAGCAGCACTCTGCTAGCGGGGGCGGGGGATTTT; CDR3 protein: CASSTLLAGAGDF
D gene: NA; clone size: few; V gene: TRBV5-1; CDR3 length: 14; J gene: TRBJ1-4; CDR3 DNA: TGCGCCAGCAAGAAGGATGCAACTAATGAAAAACTGTTTTTT; CDR3 protein: CASKKDATNEKLFF
D gene: NA; clone size: NA; V gene: TRBV9; CDR3 length: 13; J gene: TRBJ2-5; CDR3 DNA: TGTGCCAGCAGTTCGGCCCCCCAAGAGACCCAGTACTTC; CDR3 protein: CASSSAPQETQYF
D gene: NA; clone size: NA; V gene: TRBV14; CDR3 length: 14; J gene: TRBJ2-7; CDR3 DNA: TGTGCCAGCAGCCAGGGCCCAGGCTCCTACGAGCAGTACTTC; CDR3 protein: CASSQGPGSYEQYF